A single sample is the source of the 5 T cell receptor beta chains below, sequenced in a study of cytomegalovirus exposure and HLA in healthy donors. The primer mix had 60 Vbeta and 13 Jbeta primers. The method was immunoSEQ multiplex PCR; TCRdb's version includes in-frame clones alone and lacks a portion of them. The data show 160,000 or so clones, approximately 70% seen once. Sequenced input: PBMCs. The receptors originated from a human donor in good health.

This chain uses TRBV13 with TRBJ2-1, with 8 positions matching TRBD1. J lost 6 bases, V lost 0 bases, and 4 bases had no gene match. The CDR3 loop spans 15 amino acids. Germline CDR1 PRHDT, CDR2 FYEKMQ (reference sequence). The CDR3 loop reads CASSLGDRALNEQFF. DNA for the CDR3: TGTGCCAGCAGCTTAGGGGACAGGGCCCTCAATGAGCAGTTCTTC.

The chain combines TRBV5-1 with TRBJ2-7; no definite D call. The germline V gene encodes CDR1 SGHRS and CDR2 YFSETQ. This CDR3 comprises 15 residues. Trimming took off 0 bases at V and 3 bases at J, with 13 bases between the two ends. The DNA for the CDR3 is TGCGCCAGCAGCTTGGGGCTCAGAAAAATCTACGAGCAGTACTTC. Its protein product is CASSLGLRKIYEQYF. The whole variable domain, filled in from reference TRBV5-1 and TRBJ2-7, reads KAGVTQTPRYLIKTRGQQVTLSCSPISGHRSVSWYQQTPGQGLQFLFEYFSETQRNKGNFPGRFSGRQFSNSRSEMNVSTLELGDSALYLCASSLGLRKIYEQYFGPGTRLTVT.

V gene TRBV6-5 combines with J gene TRBJ1-2, with TRBD1 as a possible D gene (5 bases). Germline values: CDR1 MNHEY, CDR2 SVGAGI. V gave up 6 bases and J gave up 8 bases, with 16 bases separating them. This CDR3 contains 13 residues. The chain's CDR3 is CASSPGGYGGYTF. CDR3 sequence (DNA): TGTGCCAGCAGCCCGGGGGGGTATGGCGGCTACACCTTC.

The rearrangement joins TRBV15 to TRBJ1-6, with 9 bases identical to TRBD1. Germline loops: CDR1 LNHNV, CDR2 YYDKDF (reference sequence). Losses at the gene ends were 2 bases for V and 7 bases for J; bases not matched to a gene: 9. CDR3 length: 17 amino acids. The CDR3 DNA is TGTGCCACCAGCAGAATGCCGGGACAGGGTCTCAATTCACCCCTCCACTTT. Translating it yields CATSRMPGQGLNSPLHF.

V usage is TRBV9 and J usage is TRBJ1-1; perhaps TRBD1 as D (5 bases). Germline CDR1 and CDR2: SGDLS and YYNGEE. V lost 0 bases to trimming and J lost 1 base, with 10 bases between them. The CDR3 has 15 amino acids. This CDR3 reads CASSVGGAGNTEAFF. CDR3 sequence (DNA): TGTGCCAGCAGCGTAGGCGGGGCGGGGAACACTGAAGCTTTCTTT.